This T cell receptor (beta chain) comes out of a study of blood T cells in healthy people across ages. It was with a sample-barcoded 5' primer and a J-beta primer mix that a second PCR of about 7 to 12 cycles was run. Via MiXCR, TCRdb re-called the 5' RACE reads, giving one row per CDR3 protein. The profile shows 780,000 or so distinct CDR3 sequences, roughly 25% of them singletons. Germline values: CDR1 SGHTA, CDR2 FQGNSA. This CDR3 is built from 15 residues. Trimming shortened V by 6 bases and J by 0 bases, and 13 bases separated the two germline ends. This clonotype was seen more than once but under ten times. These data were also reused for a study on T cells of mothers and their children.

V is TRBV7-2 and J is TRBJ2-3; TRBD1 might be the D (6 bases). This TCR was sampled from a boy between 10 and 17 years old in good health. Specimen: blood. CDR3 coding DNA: TGTGCCAGCAGACTTGGGACACCTAGCACAGATACGCAGTATTTT. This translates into CASRLGTPSTDTQYF.